A selection of T cell receptor beta chains follows, all from one sample in a study of blood T cells in healthy people across ages. A single record per CDR3 protein comes from TCRdb applying MiXCR to the 5' RACE reads. The sample includes about 650,000 distinct CDR3 sequences, over 40% seen only once; the top ten take around an eighth. Sequencing was performed on blood. The receptors were gathered from an elderly woman in good health. The CDR3 runs from the conserved cysteine through the conserved F or W. A D gene is named only where the DNA matches it firmly. The size field is filled for only some rows; it gives once, few, many or a size class.

DNA	CDR3	D	J	V	size
TGTGCCCTCTCCCGGACAGGGAATTCACCCCTCCACTTT	CALSRTGNSPLHF	TRBD1	TRBJ1-6	TRBV10-3	many
TGCGCCAGTTATAGGGGACAGAACACAGATACGCAGTATTTT	CASYRGQNTDTQYF	TRBD1	TRBJ2-3	TRBV5-1	.
TGTGCCAGCAGTTACGAAGAGAGCAATCAGCCCCAGCATTTT	CASSYEESNQPQHF	.	TRBJ1-5	TRBV6-6	many
TGTGCCAGCAGCCAATTCGGCAGGGAGTCCTACGAGCAGTACTTC	CASSQFGRESYEQYF	.	TRBJ2-7	TRBV4-2	few
TGCGCCAGCAGCTACGGGACACCCAACAATGAGCAGTACTTC	CASSYGTPNNEQYF	.	TRBJ2-5	TRBV5-1	once
TGTGCCAGCAGTTTAAACTCGCTGGGAGGCTATGGCTACACCTTC	CASSLNSLGGYGYTF	.	TRBJ1-2	TRBV27	many
TGTGCCAGCAGCAAGGGACAGCCCAATCAGCCCCAGCATTTT	CASSKGQPNQPQHF	TRBD1	TRBJ1-5	TRBV7-2	.
TGTGCCAGCTCACCACCTTCAGGGGATGGACAGTTCTTC	CASSPPSGDGQFF	.	TRBJ2-1	TRBV18	once
TGTGCCAGCAGCGTAAGGGGGGAGCAGTTCTTC	CASSVRGEQFF	.	TRBJ2-1	TRBV7-9	many
TGTGCCAGCATGAGACCTGGGGCCAACGTCCTGACTTTC	CASMRPGANVLTF	.	TRBJ2-6	TRBV28	.
TGCGCCAGCAGCTTGGAGGCTATGGGCAGAGAGACCCAGTACTTC	CASSLEAMGRETQYF	.	TRBJ2-5	TRBV5-1	many
TGTGCCAGCAGCCCACTAGCGGGGGGGCCTAGATATGAGCAGTTCTTC	CASSPLAGGPRYEQFF	TRBD2	TRBJ2-1	TRBV27	.